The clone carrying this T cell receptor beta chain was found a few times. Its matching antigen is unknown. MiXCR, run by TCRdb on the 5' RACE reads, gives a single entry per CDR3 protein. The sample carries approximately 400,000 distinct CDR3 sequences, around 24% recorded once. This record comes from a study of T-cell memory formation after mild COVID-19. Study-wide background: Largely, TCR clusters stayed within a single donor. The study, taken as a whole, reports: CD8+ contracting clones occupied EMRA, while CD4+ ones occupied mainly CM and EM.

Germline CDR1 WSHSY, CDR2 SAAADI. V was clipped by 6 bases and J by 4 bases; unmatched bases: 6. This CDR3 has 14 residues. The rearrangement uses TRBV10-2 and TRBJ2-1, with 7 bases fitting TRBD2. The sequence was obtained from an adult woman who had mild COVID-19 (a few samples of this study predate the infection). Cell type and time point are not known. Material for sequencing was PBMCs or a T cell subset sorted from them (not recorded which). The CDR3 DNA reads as TGCGCCAGCAGCCAACCGGGACTATACAATGAGCAGTTCTTC. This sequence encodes CASSQPGLYNEQFF.